Listed below are T cell receptor beta chains from one sample, sequenced in a study of CD8 T cells in ankylosing spondylitis. TCRdb re-called the 5' RACE reads through MiXCR, storing one row per CDR3 protein. The data show some 200,000 distinct CDR3 sequences, 9.5% to 15% seen once. Sequencing input: blood, either unsorted or a sorted T cell fraction (not recorded which). These receptors were taken from a male donor with ankylosing spondylitis or in good health (not recorded which). Each CDR3 is given with its conserved first and last residue. The order of the fields is J gene, clone size, D gene, V gene, CDR3 protein, CDR3 DNA. D genes are given only for firm matches. Some rows mark clone size as missing; the rest say once, few, many or name a class of expanded clone.

TRBJ2-1 | few | TRBD2 | TRBV29-1 | CSALGFGREDYNEQFF | TGCAGCGCCCTCGGGTTCGGGCGGGAGGACTACAATGAGCAGTTCTTC
TRBJ1-2 | many | NA | TRBV15 | CATSRDRTASNYGYTF | TGTGCCACCAGCAGAGACCGGACAGCCTCTAACTATGGCTACACCTTC
TRBJ1-4 | NA | NA | TRBV10-3 | CAISEADSNHEKLFF | TGTGCCATCAGTGAGGCGGACAGTAACCATGAAAAACTGTTTTTT
TRBJ2-5 | NA | NA | TRBV27 | CASSQGVRGGETQYF | TGTGCCAGCAGTCAAGGTGTCAGGGGTGGCGAGACCCAGTACTTC
TRBJ1-2 | NA | TRBD1 | TRBV9 | CASSVGQGDGYTF | TGTGCCAGCAGCGTAGGCCAGGGGGATGGCTACACCTTC
TRBJ2-3 | many | NA | TRBV24-1 | CATSVGPRDTQYF | TGTGCCACCAGTGTTGGACCCCGAGATACGCAGTATTTT
TRBJ2-7 | few | NA | TRBV7-2 | CASSLWGNYEQYF | TGTGCCAGCAGCTTATGGGGGAATTACGAGCAGTACTTC
TRBJ2-5 | NA | NA | TRBV15 | CATSRDLGVQETQYF | TGTGCCACCAGCAGGGACCTTGGCGTTCAAGAGACCCAGTACTTC
TRBJ2-1 | NA | NA | TRBV7-6 | CASSFGGGPNNEQFF | TGTGCCAGCAGCTTCGGAGGAGGACCTAACAATGAGCAGTTCTTC
TRBJ2-2 | NA | NA | TRBV21-1 | CASSKVKGLGPSGELFF | TGTGCCAGCAGCAAAGTTAAAGGCTTGGGGCCTTCCGGGGAGCTGTTTTTT
TRBJ1-1 | few | TRBD1 | TRBV15 | CATSVHNRGNTEAFF | TGTGCCACCAGCGTCCACAACAGGGGGAACACTGAAGCTTTCTTT
TRBJ2-3 | NA | NA | TRBV12-3/TRBV12-4 | CASSSSTTDTQYF | TGTGCCAGCAGTTCCTCGACCACAGATACGCAGTATTTT
TRBJ2-7 | many | NA | TRBV12-3/TRBV12-4 | CASSLSGRRYEQYF | TGTGCCAGCAGTTTAAGCGGCCGGAGGTACGAGCAGTACTTC
TRBJ2-7 | few | TRBD1 | TRBV5-1 | CASRTGLYGEQYF | TGCGCTTCTCGGACAGGGCTTTATGGCGAGCAGTACTTC
TRBJ2-3 | few | TRBD2 | TRBV12-3/TRBV12-4 | CASTSDGSGAADTQYF | TGTGCCAGCACCTCCGATGGTAGCGGGGCGGCAGATACGCAGTATTTT